The rows below give T cell receptor beta chains drawn from one sample of a study of post-analysis software for immune sequencing data. TCRdb fed the PCR reads into MiXCR, producing one record per CDR3 protein. The table records hundreds of thousands of distinct CDR3 sequences, around 34% of them present only once. The source material was blood. These receptors were collected from a girl under 18 with multiple sclerosis. The conserved cysteine and the conserved F or W are not part of the CDR3 here.

v_call cdr3_aa
TRBV29-1 SVENSGRGEQY
TRBV3-1 ASSRGLAGTLDNEQY
TRBV4-2 ASSLQGLNSGANVLT
TRBV27 ASSSGSDIQY
TRBV7-9 ASIFAQGGEQF
TRBV5-1 ASSLGAGASSTDTQY
TRBV5-1 ASSPGPGMGTEAF
TRBV20-1 SARQGASVYNNEQF
TRBV28 ASSGQGAKETQY
TRBV20-1 SARDLAGAQF
TRBV25-1 ATGSTDTQY
TRBV20-1 SAPDRRNAEAF
TRBV7-2 ASSSTGSDYGYT
TRBV5-1 ASSPGAETRY
TRBV3-1 AGSQISGTNTGELF
TRBV6-4 ASSDGQRSSYNEQF
TRBV6-5 ASRSGVPTDTQY
TRBV15 ATSRDVGYGYT
TRBV15 ATRSTAGTGELF
TRBV12-3/TRBV12-4 ASSASAGLLYEQY
TRBV28 ASSATGSSQPQH
TRBV7-8 ASEPPTYNEQF
TRBV2 ASSVDGGGYNEQF
TRBV12-3/TRBV12-4 ASTRRGMNTEAF
TRBV7-2 ASSLGGDGYSGYT
TRBV10-1 ASSESRTRSSGGDTQY
TRBV7-8 ASSARLRSSYNSPLH
TRBV10-3 AISESTPNYGYT
TRBV5-1 ASSVERGVLHNEQF
TRBV5-5 ASSLEGTGVNQPQH
TRBV5-1 ASSSGVATNEKLF
TRBV12-3/TRBV12-4 ASRRGTVDVETQY
TRBV20-1 SAPEGGLVIQY
TRBV20-1 SARGEEGNPREKLF
TRBV5-1 ASSLGATVNTEAF
TRBV7-8 ASSPSRDYGYT
TRBV27 ASSWGGDEQF
TRBV7-9 ASSLMGQEAF
TRBV7-9 ASSTDRASYNSPLH
TRBV28 ASSSQERSYT
TRBV5-1 ASSLIETNTEAF
TRBV7-8 ASSLSPGELF
TRBV5-1 ASSLGPGPSNQPQH
TRBV15 ATSRDDGGRDNEQF
TRBV20-1 SARKAVGLEETQY
TRBV6-1 ASREATRGTGELF
TRBV2 ASSEAGLVLYEQY
TRBV6-5 ASRGFSDTQY
TRBV7-2 ASSLSRKEKLF
TRBV20-1 SARDSLAGQETQY
TRBV5-1 ASSLLRDRRFNEQF
TRBV5-5 ASSLVFDTEAF